There are a few counts of the clone carrying this T cell receptor (beta chain). With 10 bases removed from V and 11 bases from J, the gap between germline ends came to 23 bases. This CDR3 has 13 amino acids. Germline values: CDR1 SEHNR, CDR2 FQNEAQ (reference sequence). The data were taken from a study of blood T cells in healthy people across ages. Every sample gave at least 5 micrograms of total RNA when it was extracted. It was with a sample-barcoded 5' primer and a J-beta primer mix that a second PCR of roughly 6 to 12 cycles was run. The template-switch adaptor was a 5' adaptor with 12 random nucleotides. It tagged each cDNA molecule. From the 5' RACE reads, TCRdb called clonotypes with MiXCR, one entry per CDR3 protein. Of around 1,900,000 distinct CDR3 sequences in the sample, about two fifths were seen once.

The sequencing sample was made of blood. The sequence derives from a human donor in good health. The chain employs TRBV7-9 and TRBJ2-5; D possibly corresponds to TRBD1 (8 bases). CDR3 nucleotide sequence: TGTGCCACCAACCAACAGGGGGGGAAGGAGCAGTACTTC. It specifies CATNQQGGKEQYF. Filled out from reference TRBV7-9 and TRBJ2-5, the complete variable domain reads DTGVSQNPRHKITKRGQNVTFRCDPISEHNRLYWYRQTLGQGPEFLTYFQNEAQLEKSRLLSDRFSAERPKGSFSTLEIQRTEQGDSAMYLCATNQQGGKEQYFGPGTRLLVL.